This is a list of T cell receptor beta chains from one sample in a study of early T cells in non-severe SARS-CoV-2 infection. TCRdb reanalysed the 5' RACE reads using MiXCR and keeps one entry per CDR3 protein. The sample contains about 54,000 distinct CDR3 sequences, roughly 8.2% of which appear only once. The specimen comprised whole blood, sampled at baseline. Receptors were obtained from an adult who was a healthcare worker with PCR-confirmed SARS-CoV-2 infection or an uninfected control (not recorded which). Both conserved end residues are part of each CDR3. D genes are given only for firm matches. Clone size is shown for a subset of rows, as once, few, many or a class of expanded clone.

clone_size,j_call,v_call,d_call,cdr3_aa,cdr3_nt
few,TRBJ2-1,TRBV18,NA,CASSPTIDGMSNEQFF,TGTGCCAGCTCACCGACCATCGACGGGATGTCCAATGAGCAGTTCTTC
NA,TRBJ2-3,TRBV6-6,TRBD1,CASTPRDRGLSSTDTQYF,TGTGCCAGCACCCCCCGGGACAGGGGCCTCTCTAGCACAGATACGCAGTATTTT
many,TRBJ2-5,TRBV7-9,NA,CASSLERVSPQETQYF,TGTGCCAGCAGCTTAGAACGCGTCTCACCCCAAGAGACCCAGTACTTC
few,TRBJ2-1,TRBV20-1,TRBD2,CSARVFSGIYNEQFF,TGCAGTGCTAGAGTCTTTAGCGGGATCTACAATGAGCAGTTCTTC
NA,TRBJ1-4,TRBV25-1,NA,CASSDQPGVELFF,TGTGCCAGCAGTGATCAGCCAGGGGTGGAACTGTTTTTT
many,TRBJ1-4,TRBV7-2,TRBD1,CASSQGQGYGLREKLFF,TGTGCCAGCAGCCAAGGACAGGGGTACGGGTTACGCGAAAAACTGTTTTTT
few,TRBJ2-2,TRBV5-6,NA,CASRPRRETARTGELFF,TGTGCCAGCAGACCCCGCAGGGAGACGGCTCGGACCGGGGAGCTGTTTTTT
NA,TRBJ2-3,TRBV7-9,TRBD1,CASRGRQGRTDTQYF,TGTGCCAGCAGGGGACGACAGGGGAGGACAGATACGCAGTATTTT
few,TRBJ2-7,TRBV25-1,TRBD2,CASSEYGGGTSYEQYF,TGTGCCAGCAGTGAATACGGGGGAGGGACCTCCTACGAGCAGTACTTC
many,TRBJ2-3,TRBV6-2/TRBV6-3,TRBD2,CASTRGGADTQYF,TGTGCCAGCACCCGCGGGGGGGCAGATACGCAGTATTTT
NA,TRBJ2-5,TRBV21-1,NA,CASSKKPLTQYF,TGTGCCAGCAGCAAAAAGCCCCTAACCCAGTACTTC
NA,TRBJ2-7,TRBV5-1,NA,CASSFVGGFDEQYF,TGCGCCAGCAGCTTCGTTGGGGGTTTTGACGAGCAGTACTTC
NA,TRBJ1-2,TRBV2,NA,CASRPHWDGYTF,TGTGCCAGCAGGCCCCATTGGGATGGCTACACCTTC
few,TRBJ2-7,TRBV5-6,TRBD2,CASSPRGVLNEQYF,TGTGCCAGCAGCCCGCGGGGGGTCCTCAACGAGCAGTACTTC
many,TRBJ2-5,TRBV7-2,TRBD2,CASRELAAQETQYF,TGTGCCAGCAGGGAACTAGCGGCACAAGAGACCCAGTACTTC
many,TRBJ1-1,TRBV28,TRBD1,CASSTRQGGPTEAFF,TGTGCCAGCAGTACCCGACAGGGCGGACCCACTGAAGCTTTCTTT